These T cell receptor beta chains were read from a single sample in a study of blood T cell repertoires in COVID-19. Clones were read by immunoSEQ multiplex PCR, and TCRdb kept only the in-frame ones, dropping some. Of roughly 150,000 clones in the sample, 84% were seen once. Sequenced input: peripheral blood. These receptors were taken from a woman in her 50s with acute or convalescent COVID-19. CDR3s include the opening cysteine and the closing phenylalanine or tryptophan. Each record gives: D gene, clone size, V gene, J gene, CDR3 DNA, CDR3 protein. D genes are given only for firm matches. Clone size appears in some rows only: once, few, many, or a class for an expanded clone.

>TRBD1|.|TRBV3-1/TRBV3-2|TRBJ2-3
TGTGCCAGCAGCCAAGGACAGGGAATTAGCACAGATACGCAGTATTTT
CASSQGQGISTDTQYF
>TRBD1|.|TRBV4-2|TRBJ1-5
TGTGCCAGCAGCCAAGACGGACAGGGGGCGAATCAGCCCCAGCATTTT
CASSQDGQGANQPQHF
>.|.|TRBV10-3|TRBJ2-1
TGTGCCATCGGAGCCAGGGGAACCTCCTACAATGAGCAGTTCTTC
CAIGARGTSYNEQFF
>TRBD1|.|TRBV7-2|TRBJ1-3
TGTGCCAGCACCCCGACAGGGACTGGAAACACCATATATTTT
CASTPTGTGNTIYF
>TRBD2|.|TRBV7-6|TRBJ2-7
TGTGCCAGCAGCTTAGGGCTAGCGGGGGCCACCTACGAGCAGTACTTC
CASSLGLAGATYEQYF
>TRBD2|.|TRBV5-1|TRBJ2-7
TGCGCCAGCAGCTGGGGAGGGAAGTCCTATTTCTCCTACGAGCAGTACTTC
CASSWGGKSYFSYEQYF
>TRBD1|.|TRBV11-2|TRBJ2-1
TGTGCCAGCAGCCTCAACAGGGGTAACAATGAGCAGTTCTTC
CASSLNRGNNEQFF
>.|.|TRBV12-3/TRBV12-4|TRBJ2-5
TGTGCCAGCAGTCTTCAGCGGCAAGAGACCCAGTACTTC
CASSLQRQETQYF
>TRBD2|.|TRBV7-2|TRBJ2-7
TGTGCCAGCAGCCCGGGGTGGGCGGGGGGCCACGAGCAGTACTTC
CASSPGWAGGHEQYF
>TRBD1|.|TRBV13|TRBJ1-2
TGTGCCAGCAGCTTGGGACAGGGGAGTGGCTACACCTTC
CASSLGQGSGYTF
>TRBD1|.|TRBV24-1|TRBJ2-2
TGTGCCACCAGCCAGGGGGCGGACACCGGGGAGCTGTTTTTT
CATSQGADTGELFF
>.|once|TRBV6-5|TRBJ1-5
TGTGCCAGCAGTCAACAGGGTAGGAGTAATCAGCCCCAGCATTTT
CASSQQGRSNQPQHF
>TRBD1|.|TRBV5-6|TRBJ1-5
TGTGCCAGCAGCCAGGGGGCGGAGCCCCAGCATTTT
CASSQGAEPQHF
>.|.|TRBV24-1|TRBJ2-3
TGTGCCACCAGCCGAAGCGGGAGCACAGATACGCAGTATTTT
CATSRSGSTDTQYF
>.|.|TRBV6-5|TRBJ1-2
TGTGCCAGCAGTTACGGTGTCGCCGTGGGCGGCTACACCTTC
CASSYGVAVGGYTF
>.|.|TRBV3-1/TRBV3-2|TRBJ2-1
TGTGCCAGCAGCCAAGTAGCAGATAATGAGCAGTTCTTC
CASSQVADNEQFF
>.|.|TRBV7-7|TRBJ2-1
TGTGCCAGCAGCCCCAGGTCTGGGGGCTATGAGCAGTTCTTC
CASSPRSGGYEQFF
>TRBD1|once|TRBV3-1/TRBV3-2|TRBJ2-7
TGTGCCAGCAGCCCACATAAGGGACAGACAAGCTACGAGCAGTACTTC
CASSPHKGQTSYEQYF
>TRBD2|.|TRBV5-1|TRBJ2-7
TGCGCCAGCAGCTTTGGAGGACTAGCGGGGTACGAGCAGTACTTC
CASSFGGLAGYEQYF
>.|.|TRBV9|TRBJ2-5
TGTGCCAGCAGCTACGGTGGCCCGAGGGAGACCCAGTACTTC
CASSYGGPRETQYF
>TRBD1|few|TRBV7-2|TRBJ2-1
TGTGCCAGCAGCTTAACTGGGACAGGGGCCTACAATGAGCAGTTCTTC
CASSLTGTGAYNEQFF
>TRBD2|.|TRBV30|TRBJ2-2
TGTGCCTGGAGTACCCGACTAGCACAAACCGGGGAGCTGTTTTTT
CAWSTRLAQTGELFF
>.|.|TRBV27|TRBJ2-5
TGTGCCAGCAGTGAAACCCCCAGGGGAAAGTTGCACTTC
CASSETPRGKLHF
>TRBD1|.|TRBV4-2|TRBJ2-7
TGTGCCAGCAGCCCGGGGACAGGCGTCGAGCAGTACTTC
CASSPGTGVEQYF
>TRBD1|.|TRBV4-1|TRBJ1-3
TGCGCCAGCAGCCAAGGACAGGGGTCTGGAAACACCATATATTTT
CASSQGQGSGNTIYF
>.|.|TRBV5-6|TRBJ1-2
TGTGCCAGCAGCTTGCGAGGGTATGGCTACACCTTC
CASSLRGYGYTF
>.|once|TRBV6-5|TRBJ2-3
TGTGCCAGCACCACCGGGGGTACGCAGTATTTT
CASTTGGTQYF
>TRBD2|.|TRBV19|TRBJ2-1
TGTGCCAGTAGTATAGATCGCGGGAGCTCCTACAATGAGCAGTTCTTC
CASSIDRGSSYNEQFF
>.|few|TRBV21-1|TRBJ2-7
TGTGCCAGCAGCTTGATAGGGACTAGCGGGACCTACGAGCAGTACTTC
CASSLIGTSGTYEQYF
>.|.|TRBV27|TRBJ1-4
TGTGCCAGCAGTCCAGAATCGAGGGTGGCCCTGTTTTTT
CASSPESRVALFF